This T cell receptor (beta chain) was recorded in a study of Ad26.COV2.S vaccination and SARS-CoV-2 variants. Study information: Among those in the COV1001 Ad26.COV2.S trial arm was the donor.

Clones were sequenced by immunoSEQ multiplex PCR, and TCRdb holds only the in-frame ones, with some missing. The sample includes 300,000 to 400,000 clones, roughly 91% of them seen just once. Details on this clone: What it binds is unknown.

CDR3 length equals 13 residues. The germline gives CDR1 SGHNT, CDR2 YYREEE (reference sequence). V lost 5 bases to trimming and J lost 4 bases, with 12 bases between them. Treatment noted: about 20 received Ad26.COV2.S at low or high dose, single or two shots; several received placebo; per-sample allocation not given. Day 63 following the first vaccine or placebo injection was when the samples were taken. The study, taken as a whole, reports: Spike-specific TCR breadth ran higher among vaccine recipients than placebo recipients.

V gene TRBV5-4 combines with J gene TRBJ1-1; possible D gene TRBD1, 5 bases. The sequencing here drew on peripheral blood, taken in a trial of Ad26.COV2.S vaccine versus placebo. This TCR derives from a person between 18 and 65 years old who received the Ad26.COV2.S COVID-19 vaccine or a placebo. CDR3 sequence (DNA): TGTGCCAGCAGTCTCAGGGTTGGCACTGAAGCTTTCTTT. This codes for CASSLRVGTEAFF.